A selection of T cell receptor beta chains follows, all from one sample in a study of Graves' ophthalmopathy and Graves' hyperthyroidism. Each CDR3 protein gets one entry after TCRdb re-called the multiplex PCR reads with MiXCR. The repertoire holds some 210,000 distinct CDR3 sequences, with less than 30% as singletons. Material for sequencing was peripheral blood. The receptors were sampled from a man in his forties or fifties with Graves' ophthalmopathy. The CDR3 runs from the conserved cysteine through the conserved F or W.

j_gene | v_gene | CDR3aa
TRBJ1-6 | TRBV24-1 | CATRGGLAGANSPLHF
TRBJ2-7 | TRBV12-3/TRBV12-4 | CASTLSTGVGEQYF
TRBJ2-7 | TRBV6-1 | CASSVTGRYYEQYF
TRBJ2-5 | TRBV28 | CASSGHFQETQYF
TRBJ1-2 | TRBV2 | CATEPEARSGYTF
TRBJ1-1 | TRBV4-2 | CASSQPGQGTNTEAFF
TRBJ2-7 | TRBV6-2/TRBV6-3 | CASGPGGRALYEQYF
TRBJ2-7 | TRBV4-1 | CASSQVRRDPIYEQYF
TRBJ2-7 | TRBV28 | CASSSRDIVYEQYF
TRBJ1-5 | TRBV29-1 | CSVSGGRGQPQHF
TRBJ2-7 | TRBV29-1 | CSVEKADLAGVSYEQYF
TRBJ1-1 | TRBV7-2 | CASRPDRTNTEAFF
TRBJ1-2 | TRBV4-1 | CASSPGGGTGLNGYTF
TRBJ2-7 | TRBV6-1 | CASSGTSGGYEQYF
TRBJ2-7 | TRBV6-1 | CASSGTSGRGGEQYF
TRBJ2-7 | TRBV11-2 | CASSLVLLASEQYF
TRBJ2-5 | TRBV11-2 | CASSLRGRATWETQYF
TRBJ1-1 | TRBV13 | CASSIRDRNTEAFF
TRBJ2-4 | TRBV12-3/TRBV12-4 | CASSSGRLAGGPTKVQYF
TRBJ1-5 | TRBV6-1 | CASSDNRGGNQPQHF
TRBJ2-5 | TRBV6-2/TRBV6-3 | CASTWTGLSQETQYF
TRBJ1-1 | TRBV4-1 | CASSQETGVNTEAFF
TRBJ1-6 | TRBV6-2/TRBV6-3 | CASEGSAGNSPLHF
TRBJ2-7 | TRBV7-2 | CASSLSDGTFYEQYF
TRBJ1-2 | TRBV5-5 | CASSLNHGTSRGYTF
TRBJ2-5 | TRBV7-9 | CASSIGTGVETQYF
TRBJ1-3 | TRBV6-1 | CASRRGQFSSGNTIYF
TRBJ2-2 | TRBV6-5 | CASSYSGNTGELFF
TRBJ2-5 | TRBV28 | CASSQLAGATQYF
TRBJ2-5 | TRBV10-2 | CASSESSSGRADRYF
TRBJ2-7 | TRBV5-6 | CASSRTDGYEQYF
TRBJ2-2 | TRBV12-3/TRBV12-4 | CASSWTSGTTIGELFF
TRBJ1-2 | TRBV9 | CASSSSPGDGYTF
TRBJ2-5 | TRBV27 | CASTGGQHQETQYF
TRBJ2-7 | TRBV6-5 | CASSYSGGGRDEQYF
TRBJ2-7 | TRBV20-1 | CSASHIAGGPSLYEQYF
TRBJ1-1 | TRBV28 | CASREIMNTEAFF
TRBJ1-6 | TRBV10-1 | CATKGGRINSPLHF
TRBJ2-5 | TRBV18 | CASSPRLQETQYF
TRBJ1-5 | TRBV5-1 | CASSPGADSNQPQHF
TRBJ1-1 | TRBV28 | CASSLFLAVTQNTEAFF
TRBJ1-5 | TRBV6-1 | CASKSPGQGNQPQHF
TRBJ1-6 | TRBV6-5 | CASSYTRTGGSSPLHF
TRBJ2-7 | TRBV30 | CAWRLALGLSEQYF
TRBJ2-2 | TRBV11-1 | CASSFGSGGLAGSGELFF
TRBJ1-1 | TRBV29-1 | CSVVSTGNTEAFF
TRBJ2-5 | TRBV29-1 | CSVVWFGGMETQYF
TRBJ2-2 | TRBV12-3/TRBV12-4 | CASSFPLDRGQTGELFF
TRBJ2-3 | TRBV10-3 | CAISVAPTGVGTDTQYF
TRBJ1-5 | TRBV10-3 | CAISESGTGGGNQPQHF
TRBJ2-7 | TRBV28 | CASSSPQVATGGEQYF
TRBJ2-7 | TRBV6-2/TRBV6-3 | CACSYSEGAANEQYF
TRBJ2-7 | TRBV6-2/TRBV6-3 | CASSFHVYEQYF
TRBJ2-7 | TRBV2 | CASRHGTSGVYEQYF